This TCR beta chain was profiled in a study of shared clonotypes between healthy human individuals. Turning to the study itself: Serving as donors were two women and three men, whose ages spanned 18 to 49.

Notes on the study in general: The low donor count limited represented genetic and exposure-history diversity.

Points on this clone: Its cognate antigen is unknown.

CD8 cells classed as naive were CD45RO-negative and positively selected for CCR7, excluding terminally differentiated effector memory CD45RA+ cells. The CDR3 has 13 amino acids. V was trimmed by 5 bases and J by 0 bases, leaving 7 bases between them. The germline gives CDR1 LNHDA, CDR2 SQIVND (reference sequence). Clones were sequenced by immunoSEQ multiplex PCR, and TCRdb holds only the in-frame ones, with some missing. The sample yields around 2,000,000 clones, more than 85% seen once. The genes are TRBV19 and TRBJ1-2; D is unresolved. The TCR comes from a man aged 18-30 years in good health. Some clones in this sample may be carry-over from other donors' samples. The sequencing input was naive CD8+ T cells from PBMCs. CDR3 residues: CASSYTSNYGYTF. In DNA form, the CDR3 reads TGTGCCAGTAGTTACACTTCTAACTATGGCTACACCTTC.